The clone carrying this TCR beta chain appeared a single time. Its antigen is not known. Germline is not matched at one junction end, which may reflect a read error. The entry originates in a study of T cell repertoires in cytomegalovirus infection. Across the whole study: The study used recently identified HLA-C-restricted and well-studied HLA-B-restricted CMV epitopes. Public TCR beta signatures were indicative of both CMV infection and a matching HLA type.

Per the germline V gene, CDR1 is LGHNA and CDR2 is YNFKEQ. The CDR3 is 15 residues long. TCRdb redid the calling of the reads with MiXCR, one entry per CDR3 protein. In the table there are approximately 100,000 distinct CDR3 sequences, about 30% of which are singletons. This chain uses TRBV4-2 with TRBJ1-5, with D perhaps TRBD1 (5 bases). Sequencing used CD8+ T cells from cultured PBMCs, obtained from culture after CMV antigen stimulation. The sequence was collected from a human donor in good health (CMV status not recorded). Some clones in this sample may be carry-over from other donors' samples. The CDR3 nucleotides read TGTGTCAGCAGCCAAGATATTACGGGGGATCAGCCCCAGCATTTT. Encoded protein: CVSSQDITGDQPQHF.